This T cell receptor beta chain was recorded in a study of T-cell reconstitution after alpha-beta-depleted transplantation in children. A note on this clonotype: Antigen specificity is unknown.

Preparation of the TCRbeta library involved a method that used unique molecular identifiers. MiXCR, applied by TCRdb to the PCR reads, yields one record per CDR3 protein. The sample gives just under 350,000 distinct CDR3 sequences, around 15% of which show up once; 35% to 50% is in the top ten. The germline CDR1 and CDR2 sequences are SGHRS and YFSETQ. The CDR3 loop spans 16 amino acids. Unmatched junction bases numbered 4, after V lost 0 bases and J lost 0 bases. Findings and limits, study-wide: Expanded clones from the graft, numbering several hundred, reportedly supplied alpha-beta T cells about two months after transplant. The authors attributed T-cell counts and diversity one year after transplant mostly to newly produced T cells. Diversity of TCRbeta at day 60 was high in some patients, arising from surviving recipient T cells and thymic progenitors.

This sample comprised PBMCs, mostly from graft donor cells, obtained 360 days after TCRalphabeta/CD19-depleted stem cell transplant. The source is a male patient aged 2 to 9 who had a stem cell transplant for acute lymphoblastic leukemia, so the T cells may come from the graft donor. The V and J genes are TRBV5-1 and TRBJ1-1, with 8 bases lining up with TRBD1. The CDR3 region has the DNA TGCGCCAGCAGCTTGGACAGGGGGAGAGTGAACACTGAAGCTTTCTTT. It codes for CASSLDRGRVNTEAFF.